This T cell receptor (beta chain) originates from a study of blood T cell repertoires in COVID-19. About the research overall: Samples taken during acute and convalescent COVID-19 were collected in the United States, Italy and Spain.

V was clipped by 4 bases and J by 8 bases; unmatched bases: 7. The length of the CDR3 is 15 residues. Per the germline V gene, CDR1 is SGHAT and CDR2 is FQDESV (reference sequence). Study processing details: Amplified reference gene primers provided the basis for estimating nucleated cell counts. Clones were read by immunoSEQ multiplex PCR, and TCRdb kept only the in-frame ones, dropping some. D and trimming were read from the DNA, whereas the V and J calls and clone size are those reported in that table. The table shows more than 300,000 clones, with 70% to 90% occurring only once. Participant-given clinical history determined each cohort assignment. Each recovered donor of Cohort 3 presented with two negative PCRs, clearance, or symptom resolution.

The sequence was obtained from a woman younger than 45 who had recovered from COVID-19. The V gene is TRBV11-1, the J gene TRBJ1-4, with 10 bases fitting TRBD1. The sequencing sample was made of PBMCs or T cells enriched from blood (not recorded which). CDR3 protein: CASSSSGTGEEKLFF. The CDR3 DNA reads TGTGCCAGCAGCTCCTCGGGGACAGGGGAGGAAAAACTGTTTTTT.